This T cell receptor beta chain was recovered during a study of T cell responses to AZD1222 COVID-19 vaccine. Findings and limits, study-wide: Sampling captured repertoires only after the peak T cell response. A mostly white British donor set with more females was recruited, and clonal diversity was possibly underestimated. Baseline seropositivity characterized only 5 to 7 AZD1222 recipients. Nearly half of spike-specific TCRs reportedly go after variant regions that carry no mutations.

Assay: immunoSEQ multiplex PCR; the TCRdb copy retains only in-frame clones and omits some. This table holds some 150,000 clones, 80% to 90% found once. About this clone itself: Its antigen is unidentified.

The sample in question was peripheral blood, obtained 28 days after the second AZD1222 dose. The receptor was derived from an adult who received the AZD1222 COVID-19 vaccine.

The CDR3 sequence is CATSGRTGETGELFF. CDR3 bases: TGTGCCACCAGTGGCAGGACAGGGGAAACCGGGGAGCTGTTTTTT. The chain links TRBV24-1 to TRBJ2-2; 9 bases are shared with TRBD1. This CDR3 spans 15 amino acids. V was clipped by 5 bases and J by 5 bases; unmatched bases: 5. CDR1 and CDR2 (germline): KGHDR, SFDVKD.